This T cell receptor beta chain is drawn from a study of regulatory T cells in long-lasting Graves disease. General study findings and limits: The study examined only peripheral blood, not thyroid tissue. Persistent disease was characterized by preferential usage of TRBV28, TRBJ1-2 and TRBJ2-5.

Noted time point: newly diagnosed GD, antithyroid drugs for less than 3 months. The TCR library was made from RNA extracted from PBMCs. The patients were drawn from one endocrinology department in Xi'an, China. Peripheral blood, 8.5 to 10 milliliters per patient, was collected in EDTA tubes. This clonotype was seen many times. The target antigen is unknown. CDR3 regions were amplified by Arm-PCR using iRepertoire HTBI primers to build TCR beta libraries. From the multiplex PCR reads, TCRdb called clonotypes with MiXCR, one entry per CDR3 protein. The table includes hundreds of thousands of distinct CDR3 sequences, less than 20% detected once. The CDR3 consists of 14 residues. The germline CDR1 and CDR2 sequences are MNHEY and SMNVEV (reference sequence). V shed 2 bases and J 3 bases; nucleotides not matched to a gene: 1.

This chain joins TRBV27 and TRBJ2-5; 9 nucleotides match TRBD2. The sequence came from a female donor with Graves disease. Specimen: peripheral blood mononuclear cells (PBMCs), collected at new diagnosis, from a patient treated with antithyroid drugs. The DNA for the CDR3 is TGTGCCAGCAGTTTAGTAGCGGGGGAAGAGACCCAGTACTTC. Translation: CASSLVAGEETQYF.